Here is one T cell receptor (beta chain) with its context. An equimolar mix of two oligonucleotides served as the beta constant-region primer for TRBC1 and TRBC2. Each CDR3 protein is one row after TCRdb ran MiXCR on the UMI-ligation and nested PCR reads. The sample lists 130,000 to 150,000 distinct CDR3 sequences; 15% to 20% were seen once. This specimen comes from a study of naive and memory T cell subsets. CDR3 length equals 15 residues. The V end lost 10 bases, the J end lost 2 bases, and 20 bases lay between the germline ends. The germline V gene encodes CDR1 LNHDA and CDR2 SQIVND (reference sequence).

This sequence was found in a human donor in good health. The sequenced sample was naive CD4+ T cells from blood. This sequence joins TRBV19 and TRBJ1-2; D is ambiguous. The CDR3 region is CATNPGTYSNYGYTF. As DNA, the CDR3 is TGTGCCACCAATCCGGGAACCTACAGCAACTATGGCTACACCTTC.